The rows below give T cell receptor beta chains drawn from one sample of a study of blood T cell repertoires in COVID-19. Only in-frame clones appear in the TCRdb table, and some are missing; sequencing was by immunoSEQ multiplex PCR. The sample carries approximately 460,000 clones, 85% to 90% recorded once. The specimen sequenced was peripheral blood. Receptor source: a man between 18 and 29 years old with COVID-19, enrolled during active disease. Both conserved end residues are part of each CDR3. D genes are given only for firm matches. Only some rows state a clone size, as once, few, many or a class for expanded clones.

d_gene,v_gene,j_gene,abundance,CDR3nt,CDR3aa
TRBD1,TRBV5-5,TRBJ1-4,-,TGTGCCAGCAGCTTGGCCAGGGGGCACGAAAAACTGTTTTTT,CASSLARGHEKLFF
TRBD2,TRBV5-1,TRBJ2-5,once,TGCGCCAGCAGTACCAGCGGGGGCGGTGAGACCCAGTACTTC,CASSTSGGGETQYF
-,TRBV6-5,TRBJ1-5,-,TGTGCCAGCAGCAACAGGGACCCAGGGCCCCAGCATTTT,CASSNRDPGPQHF
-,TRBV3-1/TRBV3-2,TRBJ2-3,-,TGTGCCAGCAGCCAAGTTGCGACTAGCACAGATACGCAGTATTTT,CASSQVATSTDTQYF
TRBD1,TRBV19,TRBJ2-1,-,TGTGCCAGTAGTAAGGGACAGACATACAATGAGCAGTTCTTC,CASSKGQTYNEQFF
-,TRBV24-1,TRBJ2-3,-,TGTGCCACCAGTGATTCCACAGGGAGATCGGGCTTGAATACGCAGTATTTT,CATSDSTGRSGLNTQYF
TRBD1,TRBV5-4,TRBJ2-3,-,TGTGCCAGCAGCCGGACAGGGGGAGGCACAGATACGCAGTATTTT,CASSRTGGGTDTQYF
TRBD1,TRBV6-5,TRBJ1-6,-,TGTGCCAGCAGTTTCGACAGGGGAGGTAATTCACCCCTCCACTTT,CASSFDRGGNSPLHF
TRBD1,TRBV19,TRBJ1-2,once,TGTGCCAGTAGTAGATCCGGGGACAGGACTGGCTACACCTTC,CASSRSGDRTGYTF
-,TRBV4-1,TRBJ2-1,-,TGCGCCAGCAGCCAGGTGGGGTTAAGGTCCACTAGCTCCTACAATGAGCAGTTCTTC,CASSQVGLRSTSSYNEQFF
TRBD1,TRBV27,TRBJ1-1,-,TGTGCCAGCAGTAGGGGACAGGTAAGGACTGAAGCTTTCTTT,CASSRGQVRTEAFF
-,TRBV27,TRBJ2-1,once,TGTGCCAGCAGTCCCGCCGGGGTCTCCTCCTACAATGAGCAGTTCTTC,CASSPAGVSSYNEQFF
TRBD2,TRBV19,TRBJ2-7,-,TGTGCCAGTAGTATATTTCTAGCGGGAAGTAATGGTCAGTACTTC,CASSIFLAGSNGQYF
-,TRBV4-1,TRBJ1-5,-,TGCGCCAGCAGCCAGATAGGCGGTCGAGAAAGCAATCAGCCCCAGCATTTT,CASSQIGGRESNQPQHF
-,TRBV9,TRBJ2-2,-,TGTGCCAGCAGCGGACGGAGCGGGGAGCTGTTTTTT,CASSGRSGELFF
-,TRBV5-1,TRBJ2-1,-,TGCGCCAGCTCTACGACGGGAACCTCCTACAATGAGCAGTTCTTC,CASSTTGTSYNEQFF
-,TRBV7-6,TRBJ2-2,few,TGTGCCAGCAGCCAAATTAGGTCCCTAGCCCCGAACACCGGGGAGCTGTTTTTT,CASSQIRSLAPNTGELFF